A selection of T cell receptor beta chains follows, all from one sample in a study of CD8+CD57+ T cells in acquired aplastic anemia. TCRdb fed the reads into MiXCR, producing one record per CDR3 protein. The sample consists of a few hundred thousand distinct CDR3 sequences, about 59% of them appearing once. Sample: sorted CD4+, CD8+, or CD8+CD57+ T cells (not recorded which) from PBMCs. The receptors come from a human donor in good health. Each CDR3 is given with its conserved first and last residue. The D gene is left open where the match is weak. Some rows mark clone size as missing; the rest say once, few, many or name a class of expanded clone.

TRBV5-1	TRBJ1-6	16	-	-	TGCGCCAGCAGAACTGGACTAGCGGGGGCCGATTCACCCCTCCACTTT	CASRTGLAGADSPLHF
TRBV7-8	TRBJ2-5	12	-	-	TGTGCCAGCAGCTTAGGGGAGGCGACCCAGTACTTC	CASSLGEATQYF
TRBV5-1	TRBJ2-1	15	-	-	TGCGCCAGCAGCTCCGACAGCTACTCCTACAATGAGCAGTTCTTC	CASSSDSYSYNEQFF
TRBV7-9	TRBJ1-3	12	-	-	TGTGCCAGCAGCTTTGGTGAAGACACCATATATTTT	CASSFGEDTIYF
TRBV19	TRBJ2-1	19	TRBD2	-	TGTGCCAGTAGTATGGGACTAGCGGGGGGCGCCGTCTCCTACAATGAGCAGTTCTTC	CASSMGLAGGAVSYNEQFF
TRBV29-1	TRBJ2-7	15	-	few	TGCAGCGTTGGTCGGGGTTCACCTGCTGGGTACGAGCAGTACTTC	CSVGRGSPAGYEQYF
TRBV7-9	TRBJ2-3	18	TRBD2	once	TGTGCCAGCAGCTTGTTGGGGAGGGCTAGCGGGGGTGCAGATACGCAGTATTTT	CASSLLGRASGGADTQYF
TRBV24-1	TRBJ2-1	14	-	-	TGTGCCACCAGTGATACCAGACCATACAATGAGCAGTTCTTC	CATSDTRPYNEQFF
TRBV10-3	TRBJ1-2	14	TRBD1	-	TGTGCCATCAGTGAAGGACAGGGGGTATATGGCTACACCTTC	CAISEGQGVYGYTF
TRBV20-1	TRBJ2-1	15	TRBD2	once	TGCAGTGCTAGGATCCGGAGGGAGGGCCCCAATGAGCAGTTCTTC	CSARIRREGPNEQFF
TRBV2	TRBJ2-1	14	TRBD2	-	TGTGCCAGCAGTGGCCTAGCGGGAGTTGGTGAGCAGTTCTTC	CASSGLAGVGEQFF
TRBV15	TRBJ1-1	14	-	-	TGTGCCACCAGCCCCCCAAAGGGGAGCACTGAAGCTTTCTTT	CATSPPKGSTEAFF
TRBV19	TRBJ2-1	12	-	-	TGTGCCAGTAGTCAGGGGCCCAATGAGCAGTTCTTC	CASSQGPNEQFF
TRBV19	TRBJ1-3	14	-	-	TGTGCCAGTAGTGCTCAGGGGTCTGGAAACACCATATATTTT	CASSAQGSGNTIYF
TRBV15	TRBJ2-5	16	TRBD1	few	TGTGCCACCAGCGCAGATACCGGGACAGTAGAAGAGACCCAGTACTTC	CATSADTGTVEETQYF
TRBV11-3	TRBJ2-1	17	TRBD2	many	TGTGCCAGCAGCTCGGGGGCTAGCGGGAGCTCCTACAATGAGCAGTTCTTC	CASSSGASGSSYNEQFF
TRBV11-2	TRBJ2-7	13	-	-	TGTGCCAGCAGCTTAACCACTGGGACCGAGCAGTACTTC	CASSLTTGTEQYF
TRBV7-9	TRBJ2-3	16	TRBD2	many	TGTGCCAGCAGCGCTCCACTAGCGGGAGGCCCAGATACGCAGTATTTT	CASSAPLAGGPDTQYF
TRBV7-8	TRBJ2-5	14	-	few	TGTGCCAGCAGCCCCCACCGGGCTCAAGAGACCCAGTACTTC	CASSPHRAQETQYF
TRBV7-9	TRBJ2-7	15	-	-	TGTGCCAGCAGCCGAGGCCTCGTTGGGGAAACGGGGCAGTACTTC	CASSRGLVGETGQYF
TRBV7-2	TRBJ1-3	16	-	-	TGTGCCAGCAGCTCATACTCGACATCAACGGGAAACACCATATATTTT	CASSSYSTSTGNTIYF
TRBV24-1	TRBJ1-2	14	-	-	TGTGCCACCGTACGGGAGGGAGGGGCTTATGGCTACACCTTC	CATVREGGAYGYTF
TRBV6-5	TRBJ2-7	17	TRBD1	many	TGTGCCAGCAGTTACGGACACACGGGACAGGTGGTCTACGAGCAGTACTTC	CASSYGHTGQVVYEQYF
TRBV5-1	TRBJ2-2	22	TRBD2	-	TGCGCCAGCAGCTTTCCCAAACTCTCCCGGCGCCTAGCGGGACTGAACACCGGGGAGCTGTTTTTT	CASSFPKLSRRLAGLNTGELFF
TRBV7-9	TRBJ1-6	11	-	-	TGTGCCAGCAGCTTTGCCGGGGTCCTTCACTTT	CASSFAGVLHF
TRBV5-1	TRBJ1-1	14	-	-	TGCGCCAGCAGCTTAGAGGGGTCCGGGACTGAAGCTTTCTTT	CASSLEGSGTEAFF
TRBV19	TRBJ2-7	13	-	many	TGTGCCACCCGACAGCCAAGCTCCTACGAGCAGTACTTC	CATRQPSSYEQYF
TRBV7-9	TRBJ2-2	13	-	many	TGTGCCAGCAGCTTCAGGGAGGTCGGGGAGCTGTTTTTT	CASSFREVGELFF
TRBV3-1	TRBJ2-7	15	-	many	TGTGCCAGCAGCCCCTTCGGGGTCGACTCCTACGAGCAGTACTTC	CASSPFGVDSYEQYF
TRBV25-1	TRBJ2-7	14	TRBD2	-	TGTGCCAGCAGATCGGGAGGGCCGATATACGAGCAGTACTTC	CASRSGGPIYEQYF
TRBV20-1	TRBJ1-2	18	TRBD1	few	TGCAGTGCTAGAGTATCGGGACAACCCAGGGACAGCCTCTATGGCTACACCTTC	CSARVSGQPRDSLYGYTF
TRBV10-3	TRBJ2-5	15	TRBD1	few	TGTGCCATCAGTCCGGGACAGAGGCCAGAAGAGACCCAGTACTTC	CAISPGQRPEETQYF
TRBV7-3	TRBJ2-7	13	-	-	TGTGCCAGCAGCTTATACGGGAGCGACGAGCAGTACTTC	CASSLYGSDEQYF
TRBV4-1	TRBJ2-7	15	TRBD2	many	TGCGCCAGCAGCCTTACTAGCGGGGAAACCTACGAGCAGTACTTC	CASSLTSGETYEQYF
TRBV9	TRBJ2-5	15	-	many	TGTGCCAGCAGCCCAGACCAACTAGCACAAGAGACCCAGTACTTC	CASSPDQLAQETQYF
TRBV10-1	TRBJ1-1	13	-	-	TGCGCCAGCAGTGCGACGTGGGATACTGAAGCTTTCTTT	CASSATWDTEAFF
TRBV9	TRBJ1-1	16	-	many	TGTGCCAGCAGCGTAATCGTTCGGGGGGTGAACACTGAAGCTTTCTTT	CASSVIVRGVNTEAFF
TRBV7-9	TRBJ2-6	14	-	many	TGTGCCAGCAGTGGCACAGTGGGGGCCAACGTCCTGACTTTC	CASSGTVGANVLTF
TRBV29-1	TRBJ2-7	13	TRBD2	-	TGCAGCGCCAGCAGCTTGGGAGGGCTCGAGCAGTACTTC	CSASSLGGLEQYF
TRBV25-1	TRBJ1-5	19	TRBD1	-	TGTGCCAGCGCGCTGTACAATCGGACAGGGTTAAACGGCAATCAGCCCCAGCATTTT	CASALYNRTGLNGNQPQHF
TRBV9	TRBJ1-5	13	-	-	TGTGCCAGCAGCGTAGAACCAGCACAGCCCCAGCATTTT	CASSVEPAQPQHF
TRBV12-3/TRBV12-4	TRBJ1-1	14	-	-	TGTGCCAGCAGTTCGGGGGGAGTGGCATTTGAAGCTTTCTTT	CASSSGGVAFEAFF
TRBV5-1	TRBJ1-2	14	-	-	TGCGCCAGCAGAGTACAGGTGACTAACTATGGCTACACCTTC	CASRVQVTNYGYTF
TRBV9	TRBJ1-6	16	-	-	TGTGCCAGCAGCGCAGCCGGGGCGAGGTATAATTCACCCCTCCACTTT	CASSAAGARYNSPLHF
TRBV7-2	TRBJ1-5	13	-	-	TGTGCCAGCAGCTTGTCGGGGGCGCAGCCCCAGCATTTT	CASSLSGAQPQHF
TRBV10-3	TRBJ2-7	16	-	-	TGTGCCATCTCACCATTATCAGGCCAAAGCTCCTACGAGCAGTACTTC	CAISPLSGQSSYEQYF
TRBV5-1	TRBJ2-7	14	-	few	TGCGCCAGTAGGACGGAAGCAACTACGGGGGAGCAGTACTTC	CASRTEATTGEQYF
TRBV12-3/TRBV12-4	TRBJ1-2	15	TRBD1	-	TGTGCCAGCAGGCTATGGGACAGGGATTCCTATGGCTACACCTTC	CASRLWDRDSYGYTF
TRBV15	TRBJ2-7	14	TRBD1	few	TGTGCCACCAGCAGGAACGACAGGGGCCACGAGCAGTACTTC	CATSRNDRGHEQYF
TRBV2	TRBJ2-3	16	TRBD2	-	TGTGCCAGCAGTAAACTAGCGGGGAAGTTTACAGATACGCAGTATTTT	CASSKLAGKFTDTQYF
TRBV12-3/TRBV12-4	TRBJ2-2	15	-	-	TGTGCCAGCAGTGGGGCCCGAGAAAACACCGGGGAGCTGTTTTTT	CASSGARENTGELFF
TRBV7-9	TRBJ2-5	13	-	-	TGTGCCAGCAGAAGCTACACGACAGATGAGCAGTACTTC	CASRSYTTDEQYF
TRBV7-8	TRBJ2-7	14	-	few	TGTGCCAGCAGCTTAGCCCCCGCAACCTACGAGCAGTACTTC	CASSLAPATYEQYF
TRBV19	TRBJ1-2	15	-	once	TGTGCCAGTAGTATAGTTTTTATTCAAAACTATGGCTACACCTTC	CASSIVFIQNYGYTF
TRBV10-2	TRBJ1-2	12	-	-	TGCGCCAGCAGCCCGGAGGGGGATACGGTCACCTTC	CASSPEGDTVTF
TRBV7-2	TRBJ1-6	15	-	few	TGTGCCAGCAGCTACGTAGTAGGGCTTACCTCACCCCTCCACTTT	CASSYVVGLTSPLHF